The rows below give T cell receptor beta chains drawn from one sample of a study of blood T cell repertoires in COVID-19. Measured with immunoSEQ multiplex PCR; TCRdb has only the in-frame clones, and not every one. The data contain over 75,000 clones, more than 85% of them singletons. What was sequenced was peripheral blood. The receptors stem from a man in his sixties with acute or convalescent COVID-19. Each CDR3 is given with its conserved first and last residue. A D gene is named only where the DNA matches it firmly. Expanded clones are given a class, and other clones once, few, many or no size at all.

clone size	J gene	D gene	V gene	CDR3 DNA	CDR3 protein
NA	TRBJ2-7	TRBD1	TRBV4-2	TGTGCCAGCAGCCAAGCGCAGGGGGCCTCCTACGAGCAGTACTTC	CASSQAQGASYEQYF
once	TRBJ2-3	TRBD2	TRBV5-1	TGCGCCAGCAGCTTGGACGGCGCGGGAGAGATAGATACGCAGTATTTT	CASSLDGAGEIDTQYF
NA	TRBJ2-3	NA	TRBV18	TGTGCCAGCTCACCACCGCCCGCTAGCCCATTCCCAGATACGCAGTATTTT	CASSPPPASPFPDTQYF
NA	TRBJ1-1	NA	TRBV9	TGTGCCAGCAGCGTAGTCCAGGGTGAAGCTTTCTTT	CASSVVQGEAFF
NA	TRBJ2-7	NA	TRBV5-6	TGTGCCAGCAGCTTGAGCTTGAGACAGCAATACTACGAGCAGTACTTC	CASSLSLRQQYYEQYF
NA	TRBJ1-1	TRBD1	TRBV28	TGTGCCAGCAGTTTATCAGGGGGCAGCGTGAACACTGAAGCTTTCTTT	CASSLSGGSVNTEAFF
NA	TRBJ1-4	NA	TRBV25-1	TGTGCCAGCGGCGGGGCAGGCCATGAAAAACTGTTTTTT	CASGGAGHEKLFF
NA	TRBJ2-1	TRBD2	TRBV19	TGTGCCAGTAGTAGGATAGCGGGAGAGGCCTACAATGAGCAGTTCTTC	CASSRIAGEAYNEQFF
NA	TRBJ2-7	NA	TRBV28	TGTGCCAGCAGTTCCCCCACCTACGAGCAGTACTTC	CASSSPTYEQYF
NA	TRBJ2-7	TRBD2	TRBV19	TGTGCCAGTAGTCCCTGGGCGGGACTAGTCTACGAGCAGTACTTC	CASSPWAGLVYEQYF
NA	TRBJ2-7	TRBD1	TRBV28	TGTGCCAGCACCCCTACAGGGGGCCAGTACTCCTACGAGCAGTACTTC	CASTPTGGQYSYEQYF
few	TRBJ2-1	NA	TRBV6-2/TRBV6-3	TGTGCCAGCAGTTCGGGTCCCCGCGTTCATGAGCAGTTCTTC	CASSSGPRVHEQFF
NA	TRBJ2-5	NA	TRBV6-5	TGTGCCAGCAGATGGACAATACAACAAGAGACCCAGTACTTC	CASRWTIQQETQYF
NA	TRBJ1-5	NA	TRBV10-1	TGCGCCAGCACTCCCAGTGGAGGCAGCGACAATCAGCCCCAGCATTTT	CASTPSGGSDNQPQHF
NA	TRBJ2-6	NA	TRBV9	TGTGCCAGCAGTAGGGGAAGGCAAGTCCTGACTTTC	CASSRGRQVLTF
NA	TRBJ2-1	TRBD1	TRBV14	TGTGCCAGCAGCAAGACAGGGTCCCCTTACTACAACGATGAGCAGTTCTTC	CASSKTGSPYYNDEQFF
NA	TRBJ2-6	NA	TRBV5-5	TGTGCCAGCAGCTTGGAAGGGGCGGTTGGGGCCAACGTCCTGACTTTC	CASSLEGAVGANVLTF
NA	TRBJ2-6	NA	TRBV6-2/TRBV6-3	TGTGCCAGCAGTTACGAGGGCTCTGGGGCCAACGTCCTGACTTTC	CASSYEGSGANVLTF
NA	TRBJ2-1	TRBD1	TRBV5-1	TGCGCCAGCACCTCCCAGACAGGGACAGGCAATGAGCAGTTCTTC	CASTSQTGTGNEQFF
NA	TRBJ2-1	NA	TRBV9	TGTGCCAGCAGCGTTTCCGGGAGCTCCTACAATGAGCAGTTCTTC	CASSVSGSSYNEQFF
NA	TRBJ2-3	NA	TRBV18	TGTGCCAGCTCACCAGGGGGGAATGGAGATACGCAGTATTTT	CASSPGGNGDTQYF
NA	TRBJ2-1	TRBD2	TRBV9	TGTGCCAGCAGCGTATTAGCGGGAGGGGAGCAGTTCTTC	CASSVLAGGEQFF
NA	TRBJ2-2	NA	TRBV9	TGTGCCAGCAGCGTAGCGACCGGGGAGCTGTTTTTT	CASSVATGELFF
once	TRBJ2-5	TRBD2	TRBV29-1	TGCAGTGCGGCAGGGTGGTTAGCGGGAGGGCCCCGGGAGACCCAGTACTTC	CSAAGWLAGGPRETQYF
NA	TRBJ2-4	NA	TRBV25-1	TGTGCCAGCGGGGGACTCTCTGGAAACATTCAGTACTTC	CASGGLSGNIQYF
NA	TRBJ2-5	NA	TRBV6-5	TGTGCCAGCAGTTTGGCAGGGCTGGTGGGGGAGACCCAGTACTTC	CASSLAGLVGETQYF
NA	TRBJ1-1	NA	TRBV5-1	TGCGCCAGCAGCTTGGCTGGGGGGGGCAACACTGAAGCTTTCTTT	CASSLAGGGNTEAFF
NA	TRBJ2-7	NA	TRBV7-9	TGTGCCAGCAGCCGTACTAGTAATTCCTACGAGCAGTACTTC	CASSRTSNSYEQYF
NA	TRBJ1-2	TRBD1	TRBV19	TGTGCCAGTAGTACCCGGACAGGGAACTATGGCTACACCTTC	CASSTRTGNYGYTF
NA	TRBJ1-2	NA	TRBV19	TGTGCCAGTAGTGTGGCCGATGACTATGGCTACACCTTC	CASSVADDYGYTF
NA	TRBJ2-3	NA	TRBV30	TGTGCCTGGAGTCAGGGGAGAGGTTCGGATACGCAGTATTTT	CAWSQGRGSDTQYF
NA	TRBJ2-7	NA	TRBV27	TGTGCCAGCAGTTTGTCGAGTACCTACGAGCAGTACTTC	CASSLSSTYEQYF
NA	TRBJ2-3	TRBD2	TRBV11-3	TGTGCCAGCAGCTTACAGGGCACTAGCGGGATTGAGTATTTT	CASSLQGTSGIEYF
NA	TRBJ2-4	TRBD1	TRBV5-1	TGCGCCAGCAGCTCAAATCCGGGACAGGGGACAAACATTCAGTACTTC	CASSSNPGQGTNIQYF
NA	TRBJ1-5	NA	TRBV6-5	TGTGCCAGCAGGGTAGATAGCAATCAGCCCCAGCATTTT	CASRVDSNQPQHF
few	TRBJ2-3	TRBD2	TRBV6-4	TGTGCCAGCAGTGAAACTAGCGGGGCAGATACGCAGTATTTT	CASSETSGADTQYF
NA	TRBJ2-3	TRBD1	TRBV11-1	TGTGCCAGCACCCCAGGGCAGGGGGAAGCAGATACGCAGTATTTT	CASTPGQGEADTQYF
NA	TRBJ2-1	TRBD2	TRBV5-4	TGTGCCAGCAGCCCTGTGGCACTACTAGCGCAGAACAATGAGCAGTTCTTC	CASSPVALLAQNNEQFF
once	TRBJ2-5	NA	TRBV28	TGTGCCAGCAGTTTTACGGGAGTCGAGACCCAGTACTTC	CASSFTGVETQYF
NA	TRBJ2-5	NA	TRBV3-1/TRBV3-2	TGTGCCAGCAGCCAAGGTCGCGGGAAAGAGACCCAGTACTTC	CASSQGRGKETQYF
NA	TRBJ1-5	NA	TRBV6-2/TRBV6-3	TGTGCCAGCAGTTACCCCTCCTCAGAGCCCCAGCATTTT	CASSYPSSEPQHF
NA	TRBJ2-1	NA	TRBV9	TGTGCCAGCAGCACGGTCGACAGTTACAATGAGCAGTTCTTC	CASSTVDSYNEQFF
NA	TRBJ2-3	NA	TRBV6-6	TGTGCCAGCAGTCCGCCCCACAGGGGGGGGAGCCCAGATACGCAGTATTTT	CASSPPHRGGSPDTQYF
NA	TRBJ1-3	NA	TRBV28	TGTGCCACCCTCGACAGCTCTGGAAACACCATATATTTT	CATLDSSGNTIYF
NA	TRBJ2-1	TRBD2	TRBV10-3	TGTGCCAACACGACATGGACTAGCGGGAGTGAGAGCTCCTACAATGAGCAGTTCTTC	CANTTWTSGSESSYNEQFF
NA	TRBJ2-1	NA	TRBV11-2	TGTGCCAGCAGCTTAGAGAGCCCCTACAATGAGCAGTTCTTC	CASSLESPYNEQFF
once	TRBJ2-5	TRBD2	TRBV7-2	TGTGCCAGCAGCCGGGAGCTAGCGGGAGGGCCTCGGGAGACCCAGTACTTC	CASSRELAGGPRETQYF
NA	TRBJ1-2	NA	TRBV3-1/TRBV3-2	TGTGCCAGCAGCCAAGTTACCGGGGATGGCTACACCTTC	CASSQVTGDGYTF
NA	TRBJ2-3	TRBD2	TRBV6-6	TGTGCCAGCAGTCCAAGCGGGAGTGGGGGCGGGCGTACGCAGTATTTT	CASSPSGSGGGRTQYF
once	TRBJ1-1	NA	TRBV29-1	TGCAGCGTTGCGGGGTCTCCGAACACTGAAGCTTTCTTT	CSVAGSPNTEAFF
few	TRBJ1-1	TRBD1	TRBV28	TGTGCCAGCAGTTTAACAGGGGGCACTGAAGCTTTCTTT	CASSLTGGTEAFF
NA	TRBJ1-4	NA	TRBV6-5	TGTGCCAGCAGAGGAGGGTTTGGGGATAATGAAAAACTGTTTTTT	CASRGGFGDNEKLFF
NA	TRBJ2-5	NA	TRBV7-9	TGTGCCAGCAGCTTTTTAGCAGACCAAGAGACCCAGTACTTC	CASSFLADQETQYF
NA	TRBJ2-1	NA	TRBV5-1	TGCGCCAGCAGCTTGGTGGGAGGTATCTACAATGAGCAGTTCTTC	CASSLVGGIYNEQFF
NA	TRBJ2-5	TRBD2	TRBV28	TGTGCCAGCAGTCTAACTAGCGGAGGCCAAGAGACCCAGTACTTC	CASSLTSGGQETQYF
NA	TRBJ2-5	TRBD2	TRBV2	TGTGCCAGCAACCTAGCGGGAGGGTGGGAGACCCAGTACTTC	CASNLAGGWETQYF
NA	TRBJ2-1	TRBD2	TRBV6-4	TGTGCCAGCAGTGACGGGGAGGGCGGAGGTAATGAGCAGTTCTTC	CASSDGEGGGNEQFF
NA	TRBJ2-7	TRBD1	TRBV6-2/TRBV6-3	TGTGCCAGCAGTTACGGGACAGTCTACGAGCAGTACTTC	CASSYGTVYEQYF
NA	TRBJ1-5	TRBD1	TRBV7-4	TGTGCCAGCAGCCCATTGGGACAGGGGTTCGGCAATCAGCCCCAGCATTTT	CASSPLGQGFGNQPQHF